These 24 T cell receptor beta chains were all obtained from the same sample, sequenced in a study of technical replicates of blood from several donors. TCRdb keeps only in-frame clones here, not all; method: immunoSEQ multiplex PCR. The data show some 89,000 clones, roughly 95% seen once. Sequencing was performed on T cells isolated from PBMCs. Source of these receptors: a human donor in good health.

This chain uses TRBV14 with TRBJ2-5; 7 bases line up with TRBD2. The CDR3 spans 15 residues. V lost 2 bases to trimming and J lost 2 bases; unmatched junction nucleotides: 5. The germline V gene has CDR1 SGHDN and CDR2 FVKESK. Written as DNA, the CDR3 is TGTGCCAGCAGCCAAATGAGGACTAGGCAAGAGACCCAGTACTTC. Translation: CASSQMRTRQETQYF.

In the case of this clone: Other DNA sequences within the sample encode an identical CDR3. Here the CDR3 reads CASSVAGEGEQYF. As DNA, the CDR3 is TGTGCCAGCAGCGTAGCCGGGGAAGGGGAGCAGTACTTC. V is TRBV9 and J is TRBJ2-7; D is possibly TRBD2 (5 bases). The CDR3 extends over 13 amino acids. V was cut by 0 bases and J by 7 bases, with 11 bases left in between. The germline CDR1 and CDR2 sequences are SGDLS and YYNGEE.

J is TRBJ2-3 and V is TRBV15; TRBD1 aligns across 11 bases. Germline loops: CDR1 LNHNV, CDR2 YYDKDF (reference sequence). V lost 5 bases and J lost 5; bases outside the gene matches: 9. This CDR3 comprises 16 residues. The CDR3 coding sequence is TGTGCCACCAGCGGGGACAGGGGGGTTTCTGGAGATACGCAGTATTTT. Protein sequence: CATSGDRGVSGDTQYF. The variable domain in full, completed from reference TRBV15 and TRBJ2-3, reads DAMVIQNPRYQVTQFGKPVTLSCSQTLNHNVMYWYQQKSSQAPKLLFHYYDKDFNNEADTPDNFQSRRPNTSFCFLDIRSPGLGDTAMYLCATSGDRGVSGDTQYFGPGTRLTVL.

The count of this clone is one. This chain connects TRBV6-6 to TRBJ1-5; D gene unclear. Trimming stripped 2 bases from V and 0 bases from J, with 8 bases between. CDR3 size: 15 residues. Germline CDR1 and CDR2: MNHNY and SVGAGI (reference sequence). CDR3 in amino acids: CASSYRQNSNQPQHF. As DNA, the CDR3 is TGTGCCAGCAGTTACCGCCAGAATAGCAATCAGCCCCAGCATTTT.

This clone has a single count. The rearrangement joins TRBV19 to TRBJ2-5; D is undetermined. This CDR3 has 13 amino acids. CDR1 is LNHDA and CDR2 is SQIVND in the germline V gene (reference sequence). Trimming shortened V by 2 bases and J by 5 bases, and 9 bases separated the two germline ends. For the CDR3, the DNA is TGTGCCAGTAGTATAACAGCCCGGGAGACCCAGTACTTC. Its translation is CASSITARETQYF.

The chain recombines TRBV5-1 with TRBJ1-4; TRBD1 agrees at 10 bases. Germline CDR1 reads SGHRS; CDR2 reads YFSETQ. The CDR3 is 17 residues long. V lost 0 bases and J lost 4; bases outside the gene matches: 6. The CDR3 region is CASSLGGQGTYNEKLFF. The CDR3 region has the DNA TGCGCCAGCAGCTTGGGGGGACAGGGGACCTATAATGAAAAACTGTTTTTT.

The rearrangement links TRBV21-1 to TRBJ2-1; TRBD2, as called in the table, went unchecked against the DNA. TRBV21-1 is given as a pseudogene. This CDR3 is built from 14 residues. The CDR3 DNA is TGTGCCAGCAGCAAGATTCCGGGAGCCAATGAGCAGTTCTTC. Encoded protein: CASSKIPGANEQFF.

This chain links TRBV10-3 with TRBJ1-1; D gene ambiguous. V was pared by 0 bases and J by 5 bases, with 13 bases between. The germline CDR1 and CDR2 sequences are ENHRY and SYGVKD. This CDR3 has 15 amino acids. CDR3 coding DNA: TGTGCCATCAGTGAGTCGGCGGGCTTCGGGACTGAAGCTTTCTTT. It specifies CAISESAGFGTEAFF.

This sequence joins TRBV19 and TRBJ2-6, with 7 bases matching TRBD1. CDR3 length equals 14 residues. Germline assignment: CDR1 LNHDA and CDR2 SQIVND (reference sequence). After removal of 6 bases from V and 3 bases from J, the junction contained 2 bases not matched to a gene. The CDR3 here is CASSRTGGANVLTF. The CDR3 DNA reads TGTGCCAGTAGCCGGACAGGTGGGGCCAACGTCCTGACTTTC.

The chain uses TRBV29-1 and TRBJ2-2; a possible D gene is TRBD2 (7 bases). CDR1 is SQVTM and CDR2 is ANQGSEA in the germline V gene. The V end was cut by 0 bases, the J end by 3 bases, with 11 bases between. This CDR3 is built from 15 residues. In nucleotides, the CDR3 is TGCAGCGTTGAAGATCCGCGGGGGCACACCGGGGAGCTGTTTTTT. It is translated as CSVEDPRGHTGELFF.

The CDR3 region is CATSRDMALEQYF. In DNA, the CDR3 is TGTGCCACCAGCAGAGATATGGCTCTCGAGCAGTACTTC. V is TRBV15 and J is TRBJ2-7, with D uncertain. V was clipped by 0 bases and J by 6 bases, with 9 bases between them. Germline lookup yields CDR1 LNHNV and CDR2 YYDKDF (reference sequence). The CDR3 covers 13 residues. The whole variable domain, remainder taken from reference TRBV15 and TRBJ2-7, is DAMVIQNPRYQVTQFGKPVTLSCSQTLNHNVMYWYQQKSSQAPKLLFHYYDKDFNNEADTPDNFQSRRPNTSFCFLDIRSPGLGDTAMYLCATSRDMALEQYFGPGTRLTVT.

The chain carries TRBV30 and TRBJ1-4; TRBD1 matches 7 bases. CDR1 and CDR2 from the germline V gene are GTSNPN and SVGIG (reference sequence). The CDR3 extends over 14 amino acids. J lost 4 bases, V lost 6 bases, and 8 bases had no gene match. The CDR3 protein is CACQGDSLNEKLFF. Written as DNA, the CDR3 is TGTGCCTGTCAAGGGGACAGTCTTAATGAAAAACTGTTTTTT.

The CDR3 sequence: CASSRLAGASEQFF. Here the CDR3 DNA reads TGTGCCAGCAGTAGACTAGCGGGAGCCAGTGAGCAGTTCTTC. The chain combines TRBV6-5 with TRBJ2-1; 12 bases line up with TRBD2. The junction had 5 bases not matched to a gene; V was cut back by 5 bases and J by 9 bases. CDR1 is MNHEY and CDR2 is SVGAGI in the germline V gene. This CDR3 comprises 14 residues.

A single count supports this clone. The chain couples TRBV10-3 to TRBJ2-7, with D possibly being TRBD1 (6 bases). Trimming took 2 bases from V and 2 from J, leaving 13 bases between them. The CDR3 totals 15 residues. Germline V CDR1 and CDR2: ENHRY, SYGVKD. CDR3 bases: TGTGCCATCAGTGAGAATTTACAGGGTGCCTACGAGCAGTACTTC. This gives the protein CAISENLQGAYEQYF.

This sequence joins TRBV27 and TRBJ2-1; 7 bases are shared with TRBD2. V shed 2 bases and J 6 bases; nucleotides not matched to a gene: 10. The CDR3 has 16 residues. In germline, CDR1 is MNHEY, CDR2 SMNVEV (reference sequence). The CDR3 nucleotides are TGTGCCAGCAGTTTAGCCTCGCGGGAGTTGGGCAATGAGCAGTTCTTC. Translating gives CASSLASRELGNEQFF.

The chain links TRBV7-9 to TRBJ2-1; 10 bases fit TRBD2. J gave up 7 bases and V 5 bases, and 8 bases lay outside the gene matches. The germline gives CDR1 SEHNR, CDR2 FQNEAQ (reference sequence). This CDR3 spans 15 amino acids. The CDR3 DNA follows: TGTGCCAGCAGCGTGCTCGGGACTAGCGCTAATGAGCAGTTCTTC. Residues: CASSVLGTSANEQFF.

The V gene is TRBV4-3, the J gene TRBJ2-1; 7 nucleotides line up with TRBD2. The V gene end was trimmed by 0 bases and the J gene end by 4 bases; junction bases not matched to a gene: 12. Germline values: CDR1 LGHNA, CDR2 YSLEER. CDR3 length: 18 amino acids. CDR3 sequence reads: CASSQDGLAGDGYNEQFF. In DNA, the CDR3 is TGCGCCAGCAGCCAAGATGGCTTGGCGGGAGATGGGTACAATGAGCAGTTCTTC.

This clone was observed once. CDR3 sequence reads: CASSIQMGRDRGETQYF. The CDR3 nucleotides are TGTGCCAGTAGTATACAAATGGGACGGGACAGGGGTGAGACCCAGTACTTC. V and J are TRBV19 and TRBJ2-5; 10 nucleotides line up with TRBD1. Losses at the gene ends were 2 bases for V and 5 bases for J; bases not matched to a gene: 11. The CDR3 covers 17 residues. The germline gives CDR1 LNHDA, CDR2 SQIVND (reference sequence).

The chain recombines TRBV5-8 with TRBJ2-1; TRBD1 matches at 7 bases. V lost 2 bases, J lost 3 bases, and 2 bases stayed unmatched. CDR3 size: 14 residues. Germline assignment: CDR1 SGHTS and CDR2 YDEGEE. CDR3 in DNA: TGTGCCAGCAGCTTTCGACAGGGCTACAATGAGCAGTTCTTC. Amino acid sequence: CASSFRQGYNEQFF.

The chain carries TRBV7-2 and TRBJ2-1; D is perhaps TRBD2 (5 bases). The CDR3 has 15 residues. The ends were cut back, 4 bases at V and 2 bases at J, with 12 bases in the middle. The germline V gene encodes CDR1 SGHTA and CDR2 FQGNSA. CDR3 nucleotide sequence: TGTGCCAGCAGCTCGAGCGGCCCGCCCTACAATGAGCAGTTCTTC. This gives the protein CASSSSGPPYNEQFF.

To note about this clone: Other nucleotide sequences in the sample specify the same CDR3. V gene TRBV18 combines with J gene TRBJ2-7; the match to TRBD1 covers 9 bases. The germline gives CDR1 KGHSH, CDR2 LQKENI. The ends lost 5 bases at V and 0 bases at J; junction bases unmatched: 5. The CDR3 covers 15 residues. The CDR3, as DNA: TGTGCCAGCTCAAGGACAGGGGCCCTCTCCTACGAGCAGTACTTC. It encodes CASSRTGALSYEQYF.

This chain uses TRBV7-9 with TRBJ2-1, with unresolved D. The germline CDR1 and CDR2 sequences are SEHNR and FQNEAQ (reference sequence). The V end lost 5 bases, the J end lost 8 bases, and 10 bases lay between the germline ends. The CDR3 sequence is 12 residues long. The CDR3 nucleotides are TGTGCCAGCAGCCTAATAGTGCATGAGCAGTTCTTC. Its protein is CASSLIVHEQFF.

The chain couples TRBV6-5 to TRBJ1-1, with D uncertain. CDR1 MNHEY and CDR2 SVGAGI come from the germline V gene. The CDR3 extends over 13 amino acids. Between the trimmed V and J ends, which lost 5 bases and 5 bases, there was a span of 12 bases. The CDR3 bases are TGTGCCAGCAGTGGCTTAGCAATGACTGAAGCTTTCTTT. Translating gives CASSGLAMTEAFF.

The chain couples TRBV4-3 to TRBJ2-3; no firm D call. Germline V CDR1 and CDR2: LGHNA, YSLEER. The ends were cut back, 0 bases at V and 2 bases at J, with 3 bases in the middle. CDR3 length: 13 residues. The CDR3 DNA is TGCGCCAGCAGCCAAGACTACACAGATACGCAGTATTTT. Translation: CASSQDYTDTQYF.